The clone carrying this T cell receptor beta chain was seen once. This entry is derived from a study of blood T cell repertoires in COVID-19. Per the study methods: Amplification of reference gene primers provided the estimated nucleated cell counts. The protocol was immunoSEQ multiplex PCR, while the TCRdb copy is restricted to in-frame clones and leaves out a portion. D and trimming were read from the DNA, whereas the V and J calls and clone size are those reported in that table. The data hold about 210,000 clones, with 75% to 90% observed a single time. Everyone who took part was roughly 18 to 95 years old, and they came from 20 to 25 US areas. Cohort 3 recovery required two negative PCRs, clearance, or symptom resolution. Germline CDR1 is LGHDT and CDR2 is YNNKEL (reference sequence). The CDR3 spans 14 residues. Trimming shortened V by 1 base and J by 2 bases, and 8 bases separated the two germline ends.

Sample: PBMCs or T cells enriched from blood (not recorded which). The chain joins TRBV3-1 (or the pseudogene TRBV3-2) to TRBJ1-2; D not resolved. This TCR was sampled from a man aged 35 to 55 who had recovered from COVID-19. The CDR3 loop is CASSQAFSNYGYTF. The CDR3 DNA sequence: TGTGCCAGCAGCCAAGCATTTAGCAACTATGGCTACACCTTC.